This is a list of T cell receptor beta chains from one sample in a study of Ad26.COV2.S vaccination and SARS-CoV-2 variants. The method was immunoSEQ multiplex PCR; TCRdb's version includes in-frame clones alone and lacks a portion of them. There are around 300,000 clones in the sample; approximately 86% occur only once, and around 11% lies in the top ten. The sequencing here drew on peripheral blood, taken in a trial of Ad26.COV2.S vaccine versus placebo. The receptors here all came from a person between 18 and 65 years old who received the Ad26.COV2.S COVID-19 vaccine or a placebo. CDR3s include the opening cysteine and the closing phenylalanine or tryptophan. Fields, in order: V gene, D gene, clone size, J gene, CDR3 protein, CDR3 DNA. A D gene is named only where the DNA matches it firmly. Size is omitted from some rows. Given values are once, few, many or a class for expanded clones.

V gene: TRBV7-9; D gene: TRBD1; clone size: NA; J gene: TRBJ2-3; CDR3 protein: CASSLTGQGTDTQYF; CDR3 DNA: TGTGCCAGCAGCTTAACGGGACAGGGGACAGATACGCAGTATTTT
V gene: TRBV7-8; D gene: NA; clone size: once; J gene: TRBJ2-1; CDR3 protein: CASSSPVSSYNEQFF; CDR3 DNA: TGTGCCAGCAGCTCCCCGGTAAGCTCCTACAATGAGCAGTTCTTC
V gene: TRBV4-2; D gene: NA; clone size: NA; J gene: TRBJ1-5; CDR3 protein: CASSQDNDYQPQHF; CDR3 DNA: TGTGCCAGCAGCCAAGATAACGATTATCAGCCCCAGCATTTT
V gene: TRBV28; D gene: NA; clone size: few; J gene: TRBJ1-1; CDR3 protein: CASSLSSGRNTEAFF; CDR3 DNA: TGTGCCAGCAGTTTATCCTCAGGGAGGAACACTGAAGCTTTCTTT
V gene: TRBV3-1/TRBV3-2; D gene: NA; clone size: few; J gene: TRBJ1-5; CDR3 protein: CASSQEGTVNQPQHF; CDR3 DNA: TGTGCCAGCAGCCAAGAAGGGACGGTAAATCAGCCCCAGCATTTT
V gene: TRBV24-1; D gene: TRBD2; clone size: NA; J gene: TRBJ2-1; CDR3 protein: CATSEWSGGRNEQFF; CDR3 DNA: TGTGCCACCAGTGAATGGAGCGGGGGCAGGAATGAGCAGTTCTTC
V gene: TRBV6-5; D gene: NA; clone size: NA; J gene: TRBJ2-3; CDR3 protein: CASRWGSGRTDTQYF; CDR3 DNA: TGTGCCAGCAGATGGGGGAGCGGACGCACAGATACGCAGTATTTT
V gene: TRBV10-1; D gene: NA; clone size: NA; J gene: TRBJ1-5; CDR3 protein: CASSEAGSNQPQHF; CDR3 DNA: TGCGCCAGCAGTGAGGCCGGTTCTAATCAGCCCCAGCATTTT
V gene: TRBV12-3/TRBV12-4; D gene: TRBD1; clone size: NA; J gene: TRBJ2-5; CDR3 protein: CASSSGGRETQYF; CDR3 DNA: TGTGCCAGCAGTTCAGGGGGCAGGGAGACCCAGTACTTC
V gene: TRBV10-3; D gene: NA; clone size: NA; J gene: TRBJ1-2; CDR3 protein: CAISGGQGEGYTF; CDR3 DNA: TGTGCCATCAGTGGAGGTCAGGGTGAGGGCTACACCTTC
V gene: TRBV27; D gene: TRBD1; clone size: NA; J gene: TRBJ1-1; CDR3 protein: CASSPNQGATEAFF; CDR3 DNA: TGTGCCAGCAGCCCGAATCAGGGGGCCACTGAAGCTTTCTTT